Each of the 10 T cell receptor beta chains below was sequenced from the same sample in a study of OX40 agonist ivuxolimab in advanced cancers. Some clones are missing from TCRdb's copy, which holds only in-frame ones; the method was immunoSEQ multiplex PCR. This sample yields 85,000 or so clones, of which roughly 85% are seen a single time; just under 2% belongs to the top ten. The sequencing here drew on CD4+ or CD8+ T cells sorted from blood, taken in a trial of the OX40 agonist ivuxolimab. These receptors all come from an adult with an advanced solid tumor such as melanoma, head and neck, liver or kidney cancer.

The J gene is TRBJ2-5, the V gene TRBV28; D might be TRBD1 (6 bases). The CDR3 is 15 residues long. The V gene's germline CDR1 is MDHEN and CDR2 SYDVKM. V was clipped by 7 bases and J by 1 base, with 16 bases between them. CDR3 in amino acids: CASTSTQTGQETQYF. DNA of the CDR3: TGTGCCAGCACCTCAACTCAGACAGGCCAAGAGACCCAGTACTTC. Drawing the rest from reference TRBV28 and TRBJ2-5, the complete variable domain is DVKVTQSSRYLVKRTGEKVFLECVQDMDHENMFWYRQDPGLGLRLIYFSYDVKMKEKGDIPEGYSVSREKKERFSLILESASTNQTSMYLCASTSTQTGQETQYFGPGTRLLVL.

There are a few counts of this clone. The chain links TRBV6-1 to TRBJ1-2; TRBD1 matches at 7 bases. Germline V gene data show CDR1 as MNHNS and CDR2 as SASEGT. The CDR3 covers 13 residues. V lost 6 bases to trimming and J lost 2 bases; unmatched junction nucleotides: 3. The CDR3 loop is CASRIQGNYGYTF. For the CDR3, the DNA is TGTGCCAGCAGAATACAGGGGAACTATGGCTACACCTTC.

The chain is built from TRBV5-4 and TRBJ1-1; a weak D match, TRBD1 (5 bases). Germline CDR1 reads SGHNT; CDR2 reads YYREEE (reference sequence). The CDR3 is made up of 19 amino acids. The V gene lost 0 bases and the J gene lost 1 base, with 22 bases spanning the gap. CDR3 loop: CASSLGGGVNPQGNTEAFF. The CDR3 DNA is TGTGCCAGCAGCTTGGGGGGCGGGGTTAATCCCCAGGGGAACACTGAAGCTTTCTTT.

The rearrangement joins TRBV7-2 to TRBJ1-6, with no clear D. The V end was cut by 1 base, the J end by 9 bases, with 16 bases between. Germline V CDR1 and CDR2: SGHTA, FQGNSA. The CDR3 extends over 16 amino acids. In DNA form, the CDR3 reads TGTGCCAGCAGCTTAGTCGGATATCCGAATATTTCACCCCTCCACTTT. It codes for CASSLVGYPNISPLHF.

This clone was detected only a few times. In nucleotides, the CDR3 is TGCGCCAGCAGCCAAGACGGCCAGGGTACTCAGCCCCAGCATTTT. Protein: CASSQDGQGTQPQHF. The J gene is TRBJ1-5, the V gene TRBV4-1; D might be TRBD1 (5 bases). The CDR3 length is 15 residues. The germline CDR1 and CDR2 sequences are MGHRA and YSYEKL. The V gene lost 0 bases and the J gene lost 6 bases, with 12 bases spanning the gap.

The chain links TRBV5-4 to TRBJ2-7; TRBD2 aligns across 8 bases. Germline V gene sequence: CDR1 SGHNT, CDR2 YYREEE (reference sequence). CDR3 size: 16 residues. Trimming cost V 4 bases and J 6 bases; bases outside gene matches: 15. This CDR3 is CASSRSPIAGPLEQYF. CDR3 nucleotide sequence: TGTGCCAGCAGCCGCTCCCCCATAGCGGGGCCCCTCGAGCAGTACTTC.

The DNA of the CDR3 is TGTGCCATCAGGCCGGGACAGGGGGGGGATACGCAGTATTTT. It specifies CAIRPGQGGDTQYF. The rearrangement uses TRBV10-3 and TRBJ2-3, with 11 bases that match TRBD1. The CDR3 totals 14 residues. The trim removed 6 bases at V and 6 bases at J, leaving 5 bases unmatched. Germline V gene data show CDR1 as ENHRY and CDR2 as SYGVKD.

This chain connects TRBV7-2 to TRBJ1-2, with TRBD1 matching over 8 bases. V lost 7 bases, J lost 8 bases, and 12 bases stayed unmatched. The CDR3 sequence is 14 residues long. Germline V gene lookup returns CDR1 SGHTA and CDR2 FQGNSA. As DNA, the CDR3 is TGTGCCAGCAAAGCATACGGCAGGGGGCAAGGCTACACCTTC. This translates into CASKAYGRGQGYTF. Combining the CDR3 with reference TRBV7-2 and TRBJ1-2 gives the whole variable domain GAGVSQSPSNKVTEKGKDVELRCDPISGHTALYWYRQSLGQGLEFLIYFQGNSAPDKSGLPSDRFSAERTGGSVSTLTIQRTQQEDSAVYLCASKAYGRGQGYTFGSGTRLTVV.

The rearrangement joins TRBV5-1 to TRBJ2-1, with TRBD2 identical over 11 bases. Germline CDR1 and CDR2: SGHRS and YFSETQ. This CDR3 is built from 18 residues. V lost 0 bases to trimming and J lost 0 bases; unmatched junction nucleotides: 5. The CDR3 is CASSLGLAGPLSYNEQFF. DNA of the CDR3: TGCGCCAGCAGCTTGGGACTAGCGGGACCTCTCTCCTACAATGAGCAGTTCTTC. Full variable domain (rest looked up from reference TRBV5-1 and TRBJ2-1): KAGVTQTPRYLIKTRGQQVTLSCSPISGHRSVSWYQQTPGQGLQFLFEYFSETQRNKGNFPGRFSGRQFSNSRSEMNVSTLELGDSALYLCASSLGLAGPLSYNEQFFGPGTRLTVL.

The chain joins TRBV5-6 to TRBJ2-1; D is perhaps TRBD1 (6 bases). CDR1 and CDR2 from the germline V gene are SGHDT and YYEEEE. There are 16 residues in the CDR3. With 2 bases removed from V and 5 bases from J, the gap between germline ends came to 17 bases. The CDR3 nucleotides read TGTGCCAGCAGCTTTTTGGGCAGGGGAGAGCACAATGAGCAGTTCTTC. It translates to CASSFLGRGEHNEQFF.